This is a list of T cell receptor beta chains from one sample in a study of shared clonotypes between healthy human individuals. Repertoires were generated with immunoSEQ multiplex PCR, while TCRdb's copy carries only in-frame clones and drops some. Of around 2,000,000 clones in the sample, about 93% were seen once. Sequencing input: naive CD8+ T cells from PBMCs. All receptors come from a man younger than 35 in good health. Some clones in this sample may be carry-over from other donors' samples. Each CDR3 is given with its conserved first and last residue. Each record gives: J gene, D gene, clone size, V gene, CDR3 protein, CDR3 DNA. The D gene is left open where the match is weak. Clone size is given for some rows only: seen once, a few or many times, or a class if the clone is expanded.

TRBJ1-4 | - | - | TRBV19 | CASSPGVIEKLFF | TGTGCCAGTAGTCCAGGGGTAATTGAAAAACTGTTTTTT
TRBJ2-7 | TRBD1 | - | TRBV4-3 | CASSSRDRGTYEQYF | TGCGCCAGCAGCTCCCGGGACAGGGGGACCTACGAGCAGTACTTC
TRBJ2-3 | TRBD2 | - | TRBV9 | CASSPSGTSDTDTQYF | TGTGCCAGCAGTCCTTCCGGGACTAGCGACACAGATACGCAGTATTTT
TRBJ1-5 | - | - | TRBV11-2 | CASTSGNQPQHF | TGTGCCAGCACATCAGGGAATCAGCCCCAGCATTTT
TRBJ2-7 | - | - | TRBV5-8 | CASSLPPASTYEQYF | TGTGCCAGCAGCTTGCCTCCAGCGTCGACCTACGAGCAGTACTTC
TRBJ1-2 | - | once | TRBV13 | CASSLNVWNYGYTF | TGTGCCAGCAGCTTAAACGTTTGGAACTATGGCTACACCTTC
TRBJ2-1 | - | once | TRBV5-1 | CASSLSSANEQFF | TGCGCCAGCAGCTTGTCTAGCGCAAATGAGCAGTTCTTC
TRBJ2-1 | TRBD2 | once | TRBV27 | CASSLGLAGGNEQFF | TGTGCCAGCAGTTTAGGCTTAGCGGGAGGTAATGAGCAGTTCTTC
TRBJ1-3 | - | - | TRBV19 | CASSTRDNGNTIYF | TGTGCCAGTAGTACCCGGGACAATGGAAACACCATATATTTT
TRBJ1-2 | TRBD1 | once | TRBV27 | CASSPNQGVYGYTF | TGTGCCAGCAGTCCAAACCAGGGGGTCTATGGCTACACCTTC
TRBJ2-1 | - | - | TRBV27 | CASSRNSYNEQFF | TGTGCCAGCAGCCGCAACTCCTACAATGAGCAGTTCTTC